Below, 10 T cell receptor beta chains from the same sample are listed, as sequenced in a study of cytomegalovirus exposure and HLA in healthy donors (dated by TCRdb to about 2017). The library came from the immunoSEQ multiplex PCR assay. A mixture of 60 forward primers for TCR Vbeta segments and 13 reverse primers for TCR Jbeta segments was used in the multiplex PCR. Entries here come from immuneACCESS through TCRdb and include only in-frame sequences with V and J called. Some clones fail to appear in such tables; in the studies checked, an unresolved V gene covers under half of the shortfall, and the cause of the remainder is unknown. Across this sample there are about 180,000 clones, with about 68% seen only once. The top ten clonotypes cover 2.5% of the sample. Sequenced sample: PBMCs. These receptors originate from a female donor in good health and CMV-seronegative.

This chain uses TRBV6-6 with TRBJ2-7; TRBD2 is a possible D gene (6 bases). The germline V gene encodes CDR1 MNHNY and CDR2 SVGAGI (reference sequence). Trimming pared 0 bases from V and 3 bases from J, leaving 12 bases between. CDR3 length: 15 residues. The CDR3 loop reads CASSYSPRDFYEQYF. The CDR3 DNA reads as TGTGCCAGCAGTTACTCACCGCGGGATTTCTACGAGCAGTACTTC.

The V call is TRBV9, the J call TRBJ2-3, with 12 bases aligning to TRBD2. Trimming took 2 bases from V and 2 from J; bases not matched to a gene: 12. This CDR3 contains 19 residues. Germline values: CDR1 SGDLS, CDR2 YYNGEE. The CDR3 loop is CASSVTSGTSGPDTDTQYF. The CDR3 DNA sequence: TGTGCCAGCAGCGTTACATCCGGGACTAGCGGGCCAGACACAGATACGCAGTATTTT.

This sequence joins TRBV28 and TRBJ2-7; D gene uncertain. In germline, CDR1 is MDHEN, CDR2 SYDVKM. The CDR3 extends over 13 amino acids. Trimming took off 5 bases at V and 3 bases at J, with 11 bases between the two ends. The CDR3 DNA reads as TGTGCCAGCAGTCGACTTGGCAGCTACGAGCAGTACTTC. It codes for CASSRLGSYEQYF.

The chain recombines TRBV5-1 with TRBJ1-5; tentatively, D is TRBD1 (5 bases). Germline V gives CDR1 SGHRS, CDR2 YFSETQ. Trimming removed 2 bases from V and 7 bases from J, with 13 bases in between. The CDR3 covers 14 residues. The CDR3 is CASSFGGFGQPQHF. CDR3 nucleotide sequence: TGCGCCAGCAGCTTTGGGGGGTTCGGACAGCCCCAGCATTTT.

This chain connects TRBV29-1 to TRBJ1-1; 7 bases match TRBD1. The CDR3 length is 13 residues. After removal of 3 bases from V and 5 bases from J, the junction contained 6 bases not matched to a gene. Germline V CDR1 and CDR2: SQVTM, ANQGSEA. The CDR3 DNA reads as TGCAGCGTTGAGCCCAGGGGGAGGACTGAAGCTTTCTTT. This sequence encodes CSVEPRGRTEAFF.

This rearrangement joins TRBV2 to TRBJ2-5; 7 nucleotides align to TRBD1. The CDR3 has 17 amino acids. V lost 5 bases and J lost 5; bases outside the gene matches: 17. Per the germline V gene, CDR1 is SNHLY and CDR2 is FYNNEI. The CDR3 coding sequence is TGTGCCAGCAGTCCATACAAGACAGGGACATCCAGCGAGACCCAGTACTTC. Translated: CASSPYKTGTSSETQYF.

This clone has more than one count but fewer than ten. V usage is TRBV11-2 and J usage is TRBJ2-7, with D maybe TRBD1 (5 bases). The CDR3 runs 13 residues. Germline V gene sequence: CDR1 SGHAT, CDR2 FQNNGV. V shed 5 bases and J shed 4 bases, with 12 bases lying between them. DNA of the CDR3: TGTGCCAGCAGCATGGACATATTTTACGAGCAGTACTTC. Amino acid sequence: CASSMDIFYEQYF.

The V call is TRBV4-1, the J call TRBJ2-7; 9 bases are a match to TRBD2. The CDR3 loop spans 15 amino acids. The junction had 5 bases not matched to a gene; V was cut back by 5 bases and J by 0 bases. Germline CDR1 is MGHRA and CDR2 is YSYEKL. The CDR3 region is CASSTAGGLSYEQYF. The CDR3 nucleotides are TGCGCCAGCAGCACAGCGGGGGGCCTCTCCTACGAGCAGTACTTC.

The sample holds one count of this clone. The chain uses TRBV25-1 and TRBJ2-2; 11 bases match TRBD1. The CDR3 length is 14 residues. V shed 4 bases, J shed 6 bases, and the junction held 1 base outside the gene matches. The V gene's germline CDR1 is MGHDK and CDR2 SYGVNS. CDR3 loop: CASSAGQGAGELFF. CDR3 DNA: TGTGCCAGCAGTGCGGGACAGGGGGCCGGGGAGCTGTTTTTT.

CDR3 protein: CASSKGASYEQYF. CDR3 nucleotide sequence: TGTGCCAGCAGTAAAGGGGCCTCCTACGAGCAGTACTTC. V gene TRBV28 combines with J gene TRBJ2-7, with D tentatively TRBD1 (5 bases). V gave up 5 bases and J gave up 0 bases, with 8 bases separating them. The germline CDR1 and CDR2 sequences are MDHEN and SYDVKM. The CDR3 has 13 residues.